The rows below give T cell receptor beta chains drawn from one sample of a study of cytomegalovirus exposure and HLA in healthy donors. Data came from immunoSEQ multiplex PCR; TCRdb stores just in-frame clones and leaves some out. The sample's table shows about 77,000 clones. The sequencing sample was made of PBMCs. The origin of the receptors is a man aged 50-60 years in good health and CMV-seropositive. CDR3s include the opening cysteine and the closing phenylalanine or tryptophan. The order of the fields is CDR3 length, V gene, J gene, CDR3 protein.

>15|TRBV6-5|TRBJ2-5
CASSYSAGGRETQYF
>14|TRBV4-1|TRBJ1-1
CASSQEGLNTEAFF
>14|TRBV7-3|TRBJ1-1
CASSPGGQNTEAFF
>15|TRBV9|TRBJ2-3
CASSRKREGGDTQYF
>12|TRBV5-6|TRBJ1-3
CASSITGNTIYF
>13|TRBV19|TRBJ1-3
CASALDSGNTIYF
>15|TRBV11-2|TRBJ1-1
CASSLGAGGNTEAFF
>15|TRBV6-1|TRBJ2-7
CASSEGVAVTYEQYF
>13|TRBV6-1|TRBJ1-1
CASRRGGATEAFF
>15|TRBV15|TRBJ1-4
CATTPGDGGLEKLFF
>13|TRBV5-1|TRBJ2-5
CASSRTAQETQYF
>15|TRBV6-5|TRBJ1-2
CASSIGQGADYGYTF
>15|TRBV5-1|TRBJ2-1
CASSRGTSEYNEQFF
>15|TRBV19|TRBJ2-3
CASSIGGRVTDAQYF
>15|TRBV4-1|TRBJ2-7
CASRLRREGTYEQYF
>15|TRBV5-6|TRBJ1-5
CASSLAGGQGGPQHF
>15|TRBV6-1|TRBJ1-1
CASRPGASVNTEAFF
>15|TRBV28|TRBJ2-3
CASSPNGGSTDTQYF